This paragraph reports one TCR beta chain. Its target is not known. These data belong to a study of lung T cells in sarcoidosis with Löfgren's syndrome. General study results and limits: Sarcoidosis antigen recognition was only suggested, antigen unidentified. In alpha-beta pairs, TRAV12-1 favored TRBV2, and their CDR3s were homologous. Multiple Löfgren's syndrome patients reportedly shared TRAV12-1 and TRBV2 CDR3 motifs, suggesting public CD4+ TCRs. The most expanded V genes in Löfgren's patients were reportedly TRAV12-1 and TRBV2.

V trimming: 5 bases; J trimming: 15 bases; junction bases outside the gene matches: 10. Germline CDR1 is SGHAT and CDR2 is FQNNGV. There are 12 residues in the CDR3. MiXCR, run by TCRdb on the reads, gives a single entry per CDR3 protein. The sample contains 55,000 to 80,000 distinct CDR3 sequences, 21% of which appear only once. The receptor was isolated from a human donor with sarcoidosis (Löfgren's syndrome or another form), or a control subject (not recorded which). The chain carries TRBV11-2 and TRBJ2-1; TRBD1 matches 7 bases. Sequencing was carried out using CD4+ T cells from PBMCs. The CDR3 protein is CASSLDRVHRFF. In nucleotides, the CDR3 is TGTGCCAGCAGCCTCGACAGGGTCCATCGGTTCTTC.